This note documents a single T cell receptor beta chain sequence. This sample was taken from a study of T cell changes during pregnancy in multiple sclerosis. This table comes from immunoSEQ multiplex PCR, and its TCRdb copy is limited to in-frame clones, with some not included. This table holds under 65,000 clones, around 90% found once. The V gene lost 5 bases and the J gene lost 3 bases, with 10 bases spanning the gap. The CDR3 is 13 amino acids. Looked up from germline, CDR1 is MGHRA and CDR2 is YSYEKL. The sequence was collected from a female donor in good health, enrolled as a control in a pregnancy study. V is TRBV4-1 and J is TRBJ1-2, with a possible D match to TRBD1 (5 bases). Sample: peripheral blood, taken in the first trimester of pregnancy. The CDR3 loop reads CASSNTGDYGYTF. CDR3 sequence (DNA): TGCGCCAGCAGCAATACAGGCGACTATGGCTACACCTTC.